Below are 24 T cell receptor beta chains sequenced from a single sample in a study of CD8 T cells in ankylosing spondylitis (dated by TCRdb to about 2017). The paper as a whole reports these results and caveats: A TCR beta motif of eight highly homologous amino acid variants appeared characteristic of blood from ankylosing spondylitis patients.

Preparation of the library involved 5' RACE. Sequencing was performed on an Illumina HiSeq 2500. The public reads were reprocessed in TCRdb via fastp at Q25 and MiXCR, keeping in-frame beta chains. Each CDR3 protein gets just one entry, which takes the most common genes and DNA from the rows behind it. The sample has a few hundred thousand distinct CDR3 sequences on record, roughly 8% of them singletons. Of the sample, more than 14% is held by the ten largest clones. The antigens of these receptors remain unknown. The sequenced material came from blood, either unsorted or a sorted T cell fraction (not recorded which). The receptor source for this set is a male donor with ankylosing spondylitis.

There are a few counts of this clonotype. The chain recombines TRBV18 with TRBJ2-2; perhaps TRBD2 as D (5 bases). This CDR3 has 15 amino acids. Trimming pared 6 bases from V and 7 bases from J, leaving 18 bases between. Germline V gene sequence: CDR1 KGHSH, CDR2 LQKENI. CDR3 loop: CASSLVRGQNGELFF. The CDR3, as DNA: TGTGCCAGCTCCCTCGTTCGAGGGCAGAACGGGGAGCTGTTTTTT.

This clonotype was picked up many times. This chain connects TRBV7-2 to TRBJ2-2; 9 bases align to TRBD2. CDR3 length equals 16 residues. The V segment lost 2 bases and the J segment 5 bases; nucleotides outside the gene matches: 6. Germline V lookup: CDR1 SGHTA, CDR2 FQGNSA. The CDR3, as DNA: TGTGCCAGCAGCTTATACGCGGGAGGGGGTACCGGGGAGCTGTTTTTT. As protein: CASSLYAGGGTGELFF.

The chain links TRBV4-1 to TRBJ2-7; 8 bases fit TRBD1. Unmatched junction bases numbered 6, after V lost 0 bases and J lost 2 bases. Germline loops: CDR1 MGHRA, CDR2 YSYEKL. CDR3 length: 16 amino acids. The CDR3 nucleotides are TGCGCCAGCAGCCAAGATATTCAGGGGGCTACCTACGAGCAGTACTTC. Protein sequence: CASSQDIQGATYEQYF.

Only a few counts were recorded for this clonotype. CDR3: CASSLGMWETQYF. CDR3 in DNA: TGTGCCAGCAGCTTGGGAATGTGGGAGACCCAGTACTTC. The chain combines TRBV7-6 with TRBJ2-5; D is ambiguous. Germline-derived CDR1 and CDR2 are SGHVS and FNYEAQ. This CDR3 is built from 13 residues. Trimming took off 3 bases at V and 5 bases at J, with 10 bases between the two ends.

Only a few counts were recorded for this clonotype. V usage is TRBV11-2 and J usage is TRBJ2-4; 8 nucleotides line up with TRBD1. The V gene's germline CDR1 is SGHAT and CDR2 FQNNGV. CDR3 size: 19 residues. V lost 1 base, J lost 0 bases, and 11 bases stayed unmatched. The CDR3 bases are TGTGCCAGCAGCTTAGGACCAAGAGGACAGGGACTAGCCAAAAACATTCAGTACTTC. Translating it yields CASSLGPRGQGLAKNIQYF.

J is TRBJ2-7 and V is TRBV5-1; perhaps D is TRBD1 or TRBD2 (5 bases each). Trimming cost V 4 bases and J 5 bases, with 22 bases left between them. This CDR3 has 16 amino acids. Per germline, CDR1 SGHRS and CDR2 YFSETQ. The CDR3 coding sequence is TGCGCCAGCAGCCCCAGGGAGTTGGGAGAAGGTAACGAGCAGTACTTC. Protein product: CASSPRELGEGNEQYF.

This clonotype was detected once. The J gene is TRBJ2-1, the V gene TRBV12-3 or TRBV12-4; D is unresolved. The CDR3 sequence is 13 residues long. Deletions cut 7 bases from V and 5 bases from J, with 12 bases between. The chain's CDR3 is CASNTRAHNEQFF. The CDR3 DNA follows: TGTGCCAGCAACACCAGAGCACACAATGAGCAGTTCTTC.

There are a few counts of this clonotype. The chain combines TRBV15 with TRBJ2-5, with TRBD2 identical over 8 bases. Unmatched junction bases numbered 6, after V lost 1 base and J lost 5 bases. The CDR3 extends over 15 amino acids. Germline values: CDR1 LNHNV, CDR2 YYDKDF (reference sequence). CDR3 nucleotide sequence: TGTGCCACCAGCAGAGGCGGGGGGCGCGGGGAGACCCAGTACTTC. Its protein is CATSRGGGRGETQYF.

The chain carries TRBV7-9 and TRBJ2-7; D ambiguous. The CDR3 is 16 residues long. Germline V CDR1 and CDR2: SEHNR, FQNEAQ (reference sequence). V lost 4 bases, J lost 3 bases, and 19 bases lay in between. CDR3 residues: CASSSKGPTGNYEQYF. Written as DNA, the CDR3 is TGTGCCAGCAGCTCTAAGGGTCCTACCGGAAACTACGAGCAGTACTTC.

This clonotype was observed a few times. The CDR3 region is CASSAADKIITDTQYF. The DNA for the CDR3 is TGTGCCAGCAGTGCGGCGGACAAAATCATTACAGATACGCAGTATTTT. V gene TRBV6-4 combines with J gene TRBJ2-3; perhaps TRBD1 as D (5 bases). V was cut by 4 bases and J by 3 bases, with 17 bases left in between. The V gene's germline CDR1 is MRHNA and CDR2 SNTAGT. This CDR3 is 16 amino acids long.

This clonotype was found a few times. This rearrangement joins TRBV5-6 to TRBJ1-2; D is possibly TRBD1 (5 bases). The germline CDR1 and CDR2 sequences are SGHDT and YYEEEE. Between the trimmed V and J ends, which lost 5 bases and 6 bases, there was a span of 14 bases. This CDR3 comprises 13 residues. The CDR3 here is CASSLWGENGYTF. The CDR3 region has the DNA TGTGCCAGCAGTTTATGGGGGGAAAATGGCTACACCTTC.

The V gene is TRBV11-1, the J gene TRBJ2-4; TRBD2 aligns across 7 bases. V was clipped by 5 bases and J by 10 bases; unmatched bases: 8. In germline, CDR1 is SGHAT, CDR2 FQDESV (reference sequence). The CDR3 contains 13 residues. CDR3 region: CASSRRSGGIQYF. The CDR3, as DNA: TGTGCCAGCAGCCGGAGGTCCGGGGGGATTCAGTACTTC.

This clonotype came up many times. The chain has TRBV28 and TRBJ2-3; TRBD2 matches at 11 bases. Trimming removed 6 bases from V and 4 bases from J; junction bases left unmatched: 6. Germline V lookup: CDR1 MDHEN, CDR2 SYDVKM. The CDR3 covers 15 residues. The CDR3 DNA sequence: TGTGCCAGCAGCACGCTAGCGGGAGGCCCAGATACGCAGTATTTT. Amino acids: CASSTLAGGPDTQYF.

This clonotype was found many times. This sequence joins TRBV11-2 and TRBJ2-3; D may be TRBD2 (6 bases). CDR3 length: 18 residues. Deletions cut 1 base from V and 0 bases from J, with 17 bases between. Germline V gene sequence: CDR1 SGHAT, CDR2 FQNNGV. The DNA for the CDR3 is TGTGCCAGCAGCTTAGGCCGTGGGCGGGGATATAGCACAGATACGCAGTATTTT. As protein: CASSLGRGRGYSTDTQYF.

At least ten counts were recorded for this clonotype. The chain uses TRBV5-1 and TRBJ2-1; the match to TRBD2 covers 11 bases. Losses at the gene ends were 3 bases for V and 6 bases for J; bases not matched to a gene: 8. Germline V gene sequence: CDR1 SGHRS, CDR2 YFSETQ. CDR3 length: 16 residues. The CDR3 loop is CASSSNSGRASNEQFF. DNA for the CDR3: TGCGCCAGCAGCTCTAATAGCGGGAGGGCGTCCAATGAGCAGTTCTTC.

This clonotype was detected many times. The chain has TRBV7-9 and TRBJ1-1; no clear D gene. CDR1 SEHNR and CDR2 FQNEAQ come from the germline V gene (reference sequence). V gave up 2 bases and J gave up 5 bases, with 18 bases separating them. The CDR3 contains 16 residues. The chain's CDR3 is CASSLFATPGGTEAFF. The DNA of the CDR3 is TGTGCCAGCAGCTTATTTGCTACCCCGGGAGGAACTGAAGCTTTCTTT.

This clonotype was seen a few times. The rearrangement uses TRBV18 and TRBJ2-7, with D uncertain. Trimming took 0 bases from V and 6 from J, leaving 9 bases between them. The germline gives CDR1 KGHSH, CDR2 LQKENI. The CDR3 is 13 residues long. CDR3 coding DNA: TGTGCCAGCTCACCACCGGGCTCCACCGAGCAGTACTTC. This gives the protein CASSPPGSTEQYF.

The CDR3 is CASSYGKQSSYEQYF. In DNA form, the CDR3 reads TGTGCCAGCAGTTACGGGAAACAGAGCTCCTACGAGCAGTACTTC. The chain links TRBV6-5 to TRBJ2-7; no definite D call. Germline loops: CDR1 MNHEY, CDR2 SVGAGI. V lost 2 bases and J 0 bases, leaving 11 bases between the germline ends. CDR3 length: 15 residues.

This clonotype was picked up many times. The V call is TRBV24-1, the J call TRBJ2-2, with 11 positions matching TRBD2. The CDR3 runs to 16 residues. The V and J ends lost 4 bases and 8 bases, in that order; junction bases with no gene match: 8. Germline V gene data show CDR1 as KGHDR and CDR2 as SFDVKD. The CDR3 region is CATSEAGTSGRGELFF. DNA for the CDR3: TGTGCCACCAGTGAGGCCGGGACTAGCGGCCGGGGGGAGCTGTTTTTT.

This clonotype occurred a few times. This sequence joins TRBV11-2 and TRBJ2-1; D gene ambiguous. Looked up from germline, CDR1 is SGHAT and CDR2 is FQNNGV. V was clipped by 4 bases and J by 4 bases, with 11 bases between them. The length of the CDR3 is 14 residues. The CDR3 spells CASSYKDQYNEQFF. For the CDR3, the DNA is TGTGCCAGCAGCTATAAGGACCAATACAATGAGCAGTTCTTC. The full variable domain, completed using reference TRBV11-2 and TRBJ2-1, is EAGVAQSPRYKIIEKRQSVAFWCNPISGHATLYWYQQILGQGPKLLIQFQNNGVVDDSQLPKDRFSAERLKGVDSTLKIQPAKLEDSAVYLCASSYKDQYNEQFFGPGTRLTVL.

The chain is built from TRBV20-1 and TRBJ2-1; perhaps TRBD1 as D (6 bases). The V end was cut by 0 bases, the J end by 7 bases, with 16 bases between. Germline V CDR1 and CDR2: DFQATT, SNEGSKA (reference sequence). The CDR3 has 15 residues. The CDR3 DNA sequence: TGCAGTGCTAGAGATCCCCGGACAGATAGGAATGAGCAGTTCTTC. Translation: CSARDPRTDRNEQFF.

This clonotype was picked up a small number of times. The chain is built from TRBV20-1 and TRBJ2-7, with D tentatively TRBD2 (5 bases). V lost 5 bases and J 0 bases, leaving 17 bases between the germline ends. CDR1 and CDR2 (germline): DFQATT, SNEGSKA (reference sequence). This CDR3 spans 15 amino acids. This CDR3 reads CSARTGGPHSYEQYF. DNA of the CDR3: TGCAGTGCTCGGACGGGCGGGCCCCACTCCTACGAGCAGTACTTC.

CDR3 protein: CASSESTGVGTDTQYF. The CDR3 DNA sequence: TGTGCCAGCAGTGAATCTACGGGAGTGGGCACAGATACGCAGTATTTT. The chain is built from TRBV25-1 and TRBJ2-3, with a tentative D call TRBD2 (6 bases). The V end lost 1 base, the J end lost 1 base, and 12 bases lay between the germline ends. This CDR3 region has 16 residues. CDR1 is MGHDK, CDR2 SYGVNS, per germline.

This clonotype was picked up a small number of times. V and J are TRBV9 and TRBJ2-5; 7 bases map to TRBD1. The trim removed 3 bases at V and 0 bases at J, leaving 2 bases unmatched. The V gene's germline CDR1 is SGDLS and CDR2 YYNGEE. The CDR3 loop spans 14 amino acids. The CDR3 reads CASSAQGYQETQYF. The CDR3 nucleotides read TGTGCCAGCAGCGCACAGGGGTACCAAGAGACCCAGTACTTC.